Below, one TCR beta chain is given with its context. This sample is part of a study of shared T cell receptors in the human thymus. The germline V gene encodes CDR1 LGHNA and CDR2 YSLEER. Trimming stripped 4 bases from V and 1 base from J, with 19 bases between. The CDR3 sequence is 17 residues long. Here immunoSEQ multiplex PCR was the method, and the copy in TCRdb shows in-frame clones only, minus some. This sample yields some 640,000 clones, of which about 90% are seen a single time; 0.009% to 0.0095% belongs to the top ten. In addition, the sample was reused for a study of human thymus T cells. Per that study: Biased V and J segment usage appeared in thymus and peripheral blood. Related research found strongly overlapping thymic repertoires in unrelated individuals.

Source material: thymocytes. V and J are TRBV4-3 and TRBJ1-2; D perhaps matches TRBD1 (5 bases). This TCR was sampled from a boy in the first two years of life with a congenital heart defect. CDR3 in amino acids: CASSPWVWGELNYGYTF. CDR3 nucleotides: TGCGCCAGCAGCCCGTGGGTGTGGGGCGAACTTAACTATGGCTACACCTTC.